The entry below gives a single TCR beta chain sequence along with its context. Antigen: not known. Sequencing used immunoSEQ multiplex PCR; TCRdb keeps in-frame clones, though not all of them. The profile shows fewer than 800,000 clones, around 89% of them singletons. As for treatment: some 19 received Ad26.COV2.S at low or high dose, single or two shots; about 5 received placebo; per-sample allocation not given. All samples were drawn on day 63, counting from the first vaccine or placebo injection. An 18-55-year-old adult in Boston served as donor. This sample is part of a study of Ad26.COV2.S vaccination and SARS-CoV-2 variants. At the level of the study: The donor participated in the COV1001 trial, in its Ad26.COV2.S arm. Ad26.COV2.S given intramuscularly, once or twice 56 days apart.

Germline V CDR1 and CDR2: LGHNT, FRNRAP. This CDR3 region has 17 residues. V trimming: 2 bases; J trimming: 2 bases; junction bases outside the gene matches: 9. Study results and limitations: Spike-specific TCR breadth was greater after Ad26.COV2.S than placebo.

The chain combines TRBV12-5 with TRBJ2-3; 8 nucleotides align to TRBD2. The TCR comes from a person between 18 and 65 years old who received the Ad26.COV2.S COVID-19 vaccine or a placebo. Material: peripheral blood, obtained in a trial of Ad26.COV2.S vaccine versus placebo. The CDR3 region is CASGLRGAGALTDTQYF. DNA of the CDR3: TGTGCTAGTGGTTTGAGGGGAGCGGGGGCTCTCACAGATACGCAGTATTTT.